This TCR beta chain was found in a study of blood T cells in healthy people across ages. This CDR3 spans 14 amino acids. Germline CDR1 and CDR2: MNHNS and SASEGT. Trimming cost V 0 bases and J 6 bases, with 12 bases left between them. Next came a second PCR, run for roughly 6 to 11 cycles, which used a sample-barcoded 5' primer along with a J-beta primer mix. TCRdb passed the 5' RACE reads through MiXCR, listing each CDR3 protein once. The table lists about 730,000 distinct CDR3 sequences, approximately 39% of them singletons. This clonotype was found a few times. This chain links TRBV6-1 with TRBJ2-7, with a weak D call TRBD1 (7 bases). Sequences were obtained from blood. This clonotype originated in a woman aged 55-70 years in good health. The CDR3 is CASSEANRGGEQYF. The CDR3 DNA reads as TGTGCCAGCAGTGAAGCCAACAGGGGAGGCGAGCAGTACTTC.